Listed below are T cell receptor beta chains from one sample, sequenced in a study of T cells in localized non-small cell lung cancer. Measured with immunoSEQ multiplex PCR; TCRdb has only the in-frame clones, and not every one. This sample has roughly 960 clones, with about 20% found just once. The source material was normal lung tissue next to the tumor, sampled before any cancer treatment. The receptors shown here come from a woman aged 35 to 69 with stage III lung adenocarcinoma. CDR3s leave out the opening cysteine and the closing phenylalanine or tryptophan.

TRBV11-3	TRBJ1-1	ASSFQGGDTEAF
TRBV9	TRBJ2-7	ASSPIVAGNEQY
TRBV9	TRBJ2-5	ASSVVQGGQETQY
TRBV10-2	TRBJ1-1	ASSESIAGGTEAF
TRBV11-3	TRBJ2-6	ASSLGPAVSGANVLT
TRBV29-1	TRBJ1-2	SVRGAGAQGYT
TRBV29-1	TRBJ1-1	SVDTTGNTEAF
TRBV6-7	TRBJ2-1	ASSGGSYNEQF
TRBV9	TRBJ2-5	ASSERGQGAKTQY
TRBV25-1	TRBJ1-4	ASGGSGTGEGTNEKLF
TRBV29-1	TRBJ1-2	SVLDGGYGYT
TRBV14	TRBJ2-2	ASAPQVTGELF
TRBV5-1	TRBJ1-1	ASSIRGEITEAF
TRBV28	TRBJ2-7	ASRLPGGRNEQY
TRBV28	TRBJ2-1	ASRRGTSGIYYNEQF
TRBV28	TRBJ1-1	ASRLPGTGGYTEAF
TRBV11-3	TRBJ1-2	ASSSLEEGRGGYT
TRBV9	TRBJ1-5	ASSEALRVSNQPQH
TRBV5-1	TRBJ2-1	ASSFSDSYNEQF
TRBV28	TRBJ1-5	ASSLSGSNQPQH
TRBV4-1	TRBJ2-2	ASSQGGQGATTGELF
TRBV30	TRBJ1-1	AWRGVHRGTEAF
TRBV11-3	TRBJ2-2	ASSDTGTGGRELF
TRBV30	TRBJ1-1	AGRGYTEAF
TRBV11-3	TRBJ1-4	ASSIGTRDEKLF
TRBV11-3	TRBJ1-2	ASSTPQGGNYGYT
TRBV19	TRBJ2-3	ASSKRWDIAGDTQY
TRBV9	TRBJ2-2	ASSPDDRGSHTGELF
TRBV30	TRBJ1-4	AWSVGTPSLF
TRBV28	TRBJ2-4	ASSFMVQDIQY
TRBV29-1	TRBJ1-1	SVEVAGGGRTEAF
TRBV11-3	TRBJ2-1	ASSLGGQGFNEQF
TRBV19	TRBJ2-1	ASNRAGGPYNEQF
TRBV11-3	TRBJ2-3	ASSRDYLSTDTQY
TRBV28	TRBJ1-1	ASRPPGGANEAF
TRBV11-3	TRBJ1-5	ASSLVSGEGQPQH